The rows below give T cell receptor beta chains drawn from one sample of a study of T cells in Graves' hyperthyroidism and ophthalmopathy. MiXCR, run by TCRdb on the multiplex PCR reads, gives a single entry per CDR3 protein. The table includes around 300,000 distinct CDR3 sequences, approximately 12% detected once. The source material was blood. These receptors all come from a woman in her 30s with Graves' hyperthyroidism that later progressed to Graves' ophthalmopathy. The CDR3 runs from the conserved cysteine through the conserved F or W. D genes are given only for firm matches. Clone size, where shown, is once, few, many, or a class for clones that have expanded.

NA	many	TRBV30	TRBJ2-1	CAWSVLGNEQFF	TGTGCCTGGAGTGTACTGGGGAATGAGCAGTTCTTC
NA	many	TRBV10-3	TRBJ1-2	CAISTGAYGYTF	TGTGCCATCAGTACGGGGGCCTATGGCTACACCTTC
NA	many	TRBV5-8	TRBJ2-1	CASSLPGANEQFF	TGTGCCAGCAGCTTGCCTGGGGCGAATGAGCAGTTCTTC
TRBD2	NA	TRBV27	TRBJ2-3	CASTKGTSGDPSTDTQYF	TGTGCCAGCACCAAGGGGACTAGCGGGGACCCTAGCACAGATACGCAGTATTTT
NA	NA	TRBV20-1	TRBJ1-4	CSARDPSAALNEKLFF	TGCAGTGCTAGAGATCCCTCCGCGGCTTTAAATGAAAAACTGTTTTTT
NA	NA	TRBV5-6	TRBJ2-1	CASSIGRAGEQFF	TGTGCCAGCAGCATAGGACGCGCCGGTGAGCAGTTCTTC
NA	many	TRBV28	TRBJ2-7	CASSPRHTAYEQYF	TGTGCCAGCTCGCCGCGACACACCGCTTACGAGCAGTACTTC
NA	many	TRBV6-1	TRBJ2-3	CASSGVSTDTQYF	TGTGCCAGCAGCGGCGTGAGCACAGATACGCAGTATTTT
NA	many	TRBV10-3	TRBJ1-1	CAISESIYGKTEAFF	TGTGCCATCAGTGAGTCTATATACGGGAAGACTGAAGCTTTCTTT
NA	many	TRBV15	TRBJ1-1	CATSRATNTEAFF	TGTGCCACCAGCAGAGCAACGAACACTGAAGCTTTCTTT
NA	many	TRBV28	TRBJ1-1	CASMRRNTEAFF	TGTGCCAGCATGAGGCGGAACACTGAAGCTTTCTTT
NA	many	TRBV6-1	TRBJ2-5	CASSRTEYQETQYF	TGTGCCAGCAGTAGGACAGAATATCAAGAGACCCAGTACTTC
NA	few	TRBV25-1	TRBJ1-6	CAGIHRDTKSVIRRSPLHF	TGTGCCGGGATTCACCGGGACACCAAAAGTGTCATCCGTCGTTCACCCCTCCACTTT
NA	NA	TRBV19	TRBJ1-5	CASSIRGVGGNQPQHF	TGTGCCAGTAGTATAAGGGGGGTCGGAGGCAATCAGCCCCAGCATTTT
TRBD2	many	TRBV20-1	TRBJ2-7	CSARDRLAGGRYEQYF	TGCAGTGCTAGAGATCGCCTAGCGGGAGGCCGATACGAGCAGTACTTC
NA	many	TRBV27	TRBJ2-3	CASSLLMGGADTQYF	TGTGCCAGCAGTTTGTTGATGGGAGGCGCAGATACGCAGTATTTT
NA	many	TRBV20-1	TRBJ1-2	CSANAGAGYTF	TGCAGTGCTAATGCAGGGGCAGGCTACACCTTC
TRBD1	many	TRBV6-1	TRBJ1-4	CASSYGGQGAEKLFF	TGTGCCAGCAGTTACGGGGGACAGGGGGCGGAAAAACTGTTTTTT
NA	few	TRBV4-3	TRBJ1-1	CASSQDSLQQTEAFF	TGCGCCAGCAGCCAAGATTCGCTACAGCAGACTGAAGCTTTCTTT
TRBD2	many	TRBV6-2/TRBV6-3	TRBJ2-1	CASSWEVREGRVSNEQFF	TGTGCCAGCAGTTGGGAGGTGCGGGAGGGCCGAGTAAGCAATGAGCAGTTCTTC